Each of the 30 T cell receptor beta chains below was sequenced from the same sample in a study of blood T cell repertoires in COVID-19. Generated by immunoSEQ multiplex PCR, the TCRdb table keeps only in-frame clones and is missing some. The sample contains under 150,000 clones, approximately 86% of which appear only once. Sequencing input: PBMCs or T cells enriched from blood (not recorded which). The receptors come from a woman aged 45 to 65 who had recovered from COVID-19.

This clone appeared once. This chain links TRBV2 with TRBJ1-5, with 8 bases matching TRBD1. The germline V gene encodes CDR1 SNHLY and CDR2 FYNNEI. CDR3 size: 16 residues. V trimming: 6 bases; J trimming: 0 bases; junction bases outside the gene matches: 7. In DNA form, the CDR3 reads TGTGCCAGCAGCACAGACAGGGGATATAGCAATCAGCCCCAGCATTTT. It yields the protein CASSTDRGYSNQPQHF.

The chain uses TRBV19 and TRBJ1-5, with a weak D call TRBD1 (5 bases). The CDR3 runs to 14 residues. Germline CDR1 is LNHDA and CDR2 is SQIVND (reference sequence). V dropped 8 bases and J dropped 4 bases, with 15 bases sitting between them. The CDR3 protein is CASGGQGKNQPQHF. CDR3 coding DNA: TGTGCCAGTGGAGGGCAGGGCAAAAATCAGCCCCAGCATTTT.

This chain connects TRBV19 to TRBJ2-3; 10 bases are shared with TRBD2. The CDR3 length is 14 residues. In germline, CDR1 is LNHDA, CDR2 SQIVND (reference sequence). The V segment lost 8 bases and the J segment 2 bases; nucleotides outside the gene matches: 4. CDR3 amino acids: CASQLAGNTDTQYF. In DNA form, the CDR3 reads TGTGCCAGTCAACTAGCGGGGAACACAGATACGCAGTATTTT.

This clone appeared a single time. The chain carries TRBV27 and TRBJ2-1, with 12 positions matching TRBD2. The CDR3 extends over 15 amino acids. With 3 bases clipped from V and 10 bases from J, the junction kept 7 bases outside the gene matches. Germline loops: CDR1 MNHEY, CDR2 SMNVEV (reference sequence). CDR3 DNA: TGTGCCAGCAGTTTTTTCGGGACTAGCGGGCTGGAGCAGTTCTTC. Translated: CASSFFGTSGLEQFF.

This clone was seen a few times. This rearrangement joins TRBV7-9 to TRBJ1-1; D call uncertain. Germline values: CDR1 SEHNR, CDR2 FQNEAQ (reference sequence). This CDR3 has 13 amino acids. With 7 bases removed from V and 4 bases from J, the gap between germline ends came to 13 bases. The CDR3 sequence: CASIPGSSTEAFF. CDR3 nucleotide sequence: TGTGCCAGCATCCCCGGGAGCAGCACTGAAGCTTTCTTT.

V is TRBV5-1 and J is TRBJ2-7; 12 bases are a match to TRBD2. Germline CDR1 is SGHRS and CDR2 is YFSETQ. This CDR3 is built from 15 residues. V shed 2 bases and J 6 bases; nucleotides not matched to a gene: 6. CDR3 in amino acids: CASSLASGGVTEQYF. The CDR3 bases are TGCGCCAGCAGCTTAGCTAGCGGGGGGGTCACCGAGCAGTACTTC. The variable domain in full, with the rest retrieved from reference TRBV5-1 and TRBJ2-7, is KAGVTQTPRYLIKTRGQQVTLSCSPISGHRSVSWYQQTPGQGLQFLFEYFSETQRNKGNFPGRFSGRQFSNSRSEMNVSTLELGDSALYLCASSLASGGVTEQYFGPGTRLTVT.

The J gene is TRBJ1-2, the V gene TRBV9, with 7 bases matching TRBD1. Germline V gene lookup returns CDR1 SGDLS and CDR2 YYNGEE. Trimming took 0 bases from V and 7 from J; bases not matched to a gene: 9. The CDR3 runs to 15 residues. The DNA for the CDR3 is TGTGCCAGCAGCGTAGAGGGACAGCGGAAGGCTGGCTACACCTTC. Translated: CASSVEGQRKAGYTF.

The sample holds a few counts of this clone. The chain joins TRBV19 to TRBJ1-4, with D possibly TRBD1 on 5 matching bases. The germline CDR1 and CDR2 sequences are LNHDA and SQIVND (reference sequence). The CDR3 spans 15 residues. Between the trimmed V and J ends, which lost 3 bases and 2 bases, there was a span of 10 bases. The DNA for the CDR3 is TGTGCCAGTAGTATCTCGACAGCCACTAATGAAAAACTGTTTTTT. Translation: CASSISTATNEKLFF.

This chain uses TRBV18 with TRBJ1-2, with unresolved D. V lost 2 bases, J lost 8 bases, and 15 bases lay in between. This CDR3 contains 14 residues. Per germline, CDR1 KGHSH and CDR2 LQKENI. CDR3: CASSPGRGVNGYTF. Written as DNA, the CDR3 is TGTGCCAGCTCACCAGGGCGGGGAGTAAACGGCTACACCTTC.

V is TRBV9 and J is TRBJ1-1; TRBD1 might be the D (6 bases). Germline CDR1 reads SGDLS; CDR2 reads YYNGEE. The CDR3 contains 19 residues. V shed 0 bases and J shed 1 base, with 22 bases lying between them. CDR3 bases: TGTGCCAGCAGCGTAGGAAACAGGGAAATCTCGGGGCCGAACACTGAAGCTTTCTTT. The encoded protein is CASSVGNREISGPNTEAFF.

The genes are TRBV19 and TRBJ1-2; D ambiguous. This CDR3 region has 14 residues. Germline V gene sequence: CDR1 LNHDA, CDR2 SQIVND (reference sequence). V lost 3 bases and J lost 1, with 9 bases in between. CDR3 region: CASSILPLNYGYTF. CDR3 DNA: TGTGCCAGTAGTATTCTCCCCCTTAACTATGGCTACACCTTC.

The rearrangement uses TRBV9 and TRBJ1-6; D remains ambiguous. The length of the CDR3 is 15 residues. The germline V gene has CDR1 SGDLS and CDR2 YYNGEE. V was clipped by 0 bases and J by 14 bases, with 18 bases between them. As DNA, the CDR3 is TGTGCCAGCAGCGTAGGGGAGGGCGGCTCAGGTTCCCTCCACTTT. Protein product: CASSVGEGGSGSLHF.

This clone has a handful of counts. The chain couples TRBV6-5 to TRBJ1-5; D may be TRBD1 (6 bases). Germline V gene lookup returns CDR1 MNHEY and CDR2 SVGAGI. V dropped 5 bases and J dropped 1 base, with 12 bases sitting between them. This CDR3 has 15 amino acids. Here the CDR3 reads CASSNRVGSNQPQHF. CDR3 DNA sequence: TGTGCCAGCAGTAACAGGGTAGGCAGCAATCAGCCCCAGCATTTT.

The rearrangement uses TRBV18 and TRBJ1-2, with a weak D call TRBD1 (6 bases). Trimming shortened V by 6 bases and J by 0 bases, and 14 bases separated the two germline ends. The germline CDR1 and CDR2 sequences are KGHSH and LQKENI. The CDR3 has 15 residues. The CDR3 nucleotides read TGTGCCAGCTCCCCGTGGACAGCGACTAACTATGGCTACACCTTC. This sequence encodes CASSPWTATNYGYTF.

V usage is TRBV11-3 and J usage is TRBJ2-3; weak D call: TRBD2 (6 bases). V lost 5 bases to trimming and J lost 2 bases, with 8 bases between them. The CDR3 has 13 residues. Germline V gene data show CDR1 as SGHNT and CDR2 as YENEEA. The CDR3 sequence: CASSRDFTDTQYF. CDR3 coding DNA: TGTGCCAGCAGCCGGGACTTCACAGATACGCAGTATTTT.

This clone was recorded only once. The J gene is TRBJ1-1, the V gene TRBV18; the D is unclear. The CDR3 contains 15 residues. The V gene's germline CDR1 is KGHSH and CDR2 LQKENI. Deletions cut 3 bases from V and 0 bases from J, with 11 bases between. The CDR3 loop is CASSPGGPMNTEAFF. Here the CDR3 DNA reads TGTGCCAGCTCACCGGGAGGGCCAATGAACACTGAAGCTTTCTTT. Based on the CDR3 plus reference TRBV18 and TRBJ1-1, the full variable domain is NAGVMQNPRHLVRRRGQEARLRCSPMKGHSHVYWYRQLPEEGLKFMVYLQKENIIDESGMPKERFSAEFPKEGPSILRIQQVVRGDSAAYFCASSPGGPMNTEAFFGQGTRLTVV.

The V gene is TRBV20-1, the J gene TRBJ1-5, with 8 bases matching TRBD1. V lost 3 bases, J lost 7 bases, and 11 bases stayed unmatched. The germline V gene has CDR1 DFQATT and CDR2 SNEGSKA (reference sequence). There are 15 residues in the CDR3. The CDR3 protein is CSASRKTGVGQPQHF. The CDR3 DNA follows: TGCAGTGCTAGTAGGAAGACAGGGGTTGGCCAGCCCCAGCATTTT.

The CDR3 nucleotides are TGTGCCAGCTCAACCATACAGACAGTTAACACCGGGGAGCTGTTTTTT. The encoded protein is CASSTIQTVNTGELFF. The chain combines TRBV18 with TRBJ2-2; weak D call: TRBD1 (5 bases). CDR1 KGHSH and CDR2 LQKENI come from the germline V gene. The CDR3 is 16 amino acids. The V end lost 5 bases, the J end lost 2 bases, and 15 bases lay between the germline ends.

CDR3 sequence (DNA): TGTGCCAGTAGTTCGCGACTGACAGGGGTGGTGGGTAATCAGCCCCAGCATTTT. It yields the protein CASSSRLTGVVGNQPQHF. The chain has TRBV19 and TRBJ1-5; 8 nucleotides align to TRBD1. V shed 5 bases, J shed 4 bases, and the junction held 16 bases outside the gene matches. In germline, CDR1 is LNHDA, CDR2 SQIVND (reference sequence). The length of the CDR3 is 18 residues. The full variable domain, its missing parts supplied by reference TRBV19 and TRBJ1-5, is DGGITQSPKYLFRKEGQNVTLSCEQNLNHDAMYWYRQDPGQGLRLIYYSQIVNDFQKGDIAEGYSVSREKKESFPLTVTSAQKNPTAFYLCASSSRLTGVVGNQPQHFGDGTRLSIL.

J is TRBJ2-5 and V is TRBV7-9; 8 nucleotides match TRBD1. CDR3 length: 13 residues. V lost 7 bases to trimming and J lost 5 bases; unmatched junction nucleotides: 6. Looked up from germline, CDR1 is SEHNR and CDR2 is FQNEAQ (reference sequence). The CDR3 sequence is CASTRTGGETQYF. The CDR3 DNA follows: TGTGCCAGCACCAGAACAGGGGGTGAGACCCAGTACTTC.

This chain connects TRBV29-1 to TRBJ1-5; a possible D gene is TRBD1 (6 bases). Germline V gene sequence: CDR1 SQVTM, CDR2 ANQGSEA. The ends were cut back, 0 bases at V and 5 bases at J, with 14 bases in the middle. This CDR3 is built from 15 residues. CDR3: CSVEEFGGQDQPQHF. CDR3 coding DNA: TGCAGCGTTGAAGAATTCGGGGGGCAGGATCAGCCCCAGCATTTT.

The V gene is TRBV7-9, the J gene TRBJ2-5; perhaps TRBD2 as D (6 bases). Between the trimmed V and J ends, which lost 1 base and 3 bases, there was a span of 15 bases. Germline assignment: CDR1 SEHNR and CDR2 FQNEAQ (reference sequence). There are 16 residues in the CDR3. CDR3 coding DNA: TGTGCCAGCAGCTTAGGATTGGCTCCGGGGGAAGAGACCCAGTACTTC. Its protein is CASSLGLAPGEETQYF.

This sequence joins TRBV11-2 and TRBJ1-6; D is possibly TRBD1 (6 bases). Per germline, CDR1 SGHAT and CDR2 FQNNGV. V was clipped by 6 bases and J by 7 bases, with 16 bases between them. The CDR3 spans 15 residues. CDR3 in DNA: TGTGCCAGCAGTCCTCCTCCCAGGGGAAATTCACCCCTCCACTTT. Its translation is CASSPPPRGNSPLHF.

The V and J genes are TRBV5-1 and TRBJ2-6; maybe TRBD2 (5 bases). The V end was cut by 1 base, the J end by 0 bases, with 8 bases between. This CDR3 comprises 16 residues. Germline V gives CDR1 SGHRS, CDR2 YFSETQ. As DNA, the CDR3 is TGCGCCAGCAGCTTGCAACTAGACTCTGGGGCCAACGTCCTGACTTTC. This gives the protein CASSLQLDSGANVLTF.

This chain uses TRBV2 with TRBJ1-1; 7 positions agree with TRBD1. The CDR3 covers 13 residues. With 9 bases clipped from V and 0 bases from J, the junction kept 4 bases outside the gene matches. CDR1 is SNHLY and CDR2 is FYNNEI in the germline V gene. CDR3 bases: TGTGCCAGGACGGGACAGCTGAACACTGAAGCTTTCTTT. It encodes CARTGQLNTEAFF.

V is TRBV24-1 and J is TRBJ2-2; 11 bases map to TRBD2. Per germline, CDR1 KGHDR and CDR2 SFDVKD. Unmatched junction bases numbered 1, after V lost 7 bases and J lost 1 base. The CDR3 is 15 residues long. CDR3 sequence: CATRGTSGNTGELFF. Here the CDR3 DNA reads TGTGCCACCAGAGGGACTAGCGGGAACACCGGGGAGCTGTTTTTT.

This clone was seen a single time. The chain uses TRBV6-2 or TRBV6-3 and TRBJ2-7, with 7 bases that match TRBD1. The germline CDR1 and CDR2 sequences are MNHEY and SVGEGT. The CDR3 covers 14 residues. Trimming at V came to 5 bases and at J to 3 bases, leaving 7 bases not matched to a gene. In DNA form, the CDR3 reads TGTGCCAGCAGTAACAGGGGAAAAAACTACGAGCAGTACTTC. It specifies CASSNRGKNYEQYF.

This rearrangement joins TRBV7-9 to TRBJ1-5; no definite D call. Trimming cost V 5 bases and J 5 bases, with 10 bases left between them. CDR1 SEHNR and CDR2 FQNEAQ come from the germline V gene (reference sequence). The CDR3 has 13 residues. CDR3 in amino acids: CASSPSGDQPQHF. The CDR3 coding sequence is TGTGCCAGCAGCCCTTCCGGGGATCAGCCCCAGCATTTT.

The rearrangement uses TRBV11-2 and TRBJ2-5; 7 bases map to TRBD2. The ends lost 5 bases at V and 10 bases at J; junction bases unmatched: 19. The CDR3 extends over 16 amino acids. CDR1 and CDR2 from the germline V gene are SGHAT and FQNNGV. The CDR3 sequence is CASSAVGRKPGEGQYF. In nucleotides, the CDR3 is TGTGCCAGCAGCGCCGTGGGACGGAAGCCGGGGGAGGGCCAGTACTTC.

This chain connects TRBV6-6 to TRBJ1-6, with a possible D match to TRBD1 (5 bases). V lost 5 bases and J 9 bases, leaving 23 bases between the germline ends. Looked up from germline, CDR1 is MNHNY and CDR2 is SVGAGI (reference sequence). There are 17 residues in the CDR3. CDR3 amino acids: CASSPSGGGNRGSPLHF. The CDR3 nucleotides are TGTGCCAGCAGTCCCTCGGGGGGAGGGAACAGAGGTTCACCCCTCCACTTT.